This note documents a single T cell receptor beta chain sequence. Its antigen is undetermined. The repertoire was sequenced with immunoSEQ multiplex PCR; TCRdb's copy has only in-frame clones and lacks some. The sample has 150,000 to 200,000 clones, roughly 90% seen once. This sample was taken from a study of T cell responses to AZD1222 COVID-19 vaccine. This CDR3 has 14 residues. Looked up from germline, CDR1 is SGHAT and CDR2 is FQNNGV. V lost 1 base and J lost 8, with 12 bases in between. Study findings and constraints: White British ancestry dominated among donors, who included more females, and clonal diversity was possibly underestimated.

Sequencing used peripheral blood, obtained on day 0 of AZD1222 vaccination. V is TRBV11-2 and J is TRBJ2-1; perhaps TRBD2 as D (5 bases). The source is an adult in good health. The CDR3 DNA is TGTGCCAGCAGCTTAGGGGCGGGCCTGGATGAGCAGTTCTTC. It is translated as CASSLGAGLDEQFF.